This entry lists 11 T cell receptor beta chains sequenced from one sample in a study of CD8+ T cells in alopecia areata (dated by TCRdb to 2016 to 2019). The method was the immunoSEQ multiplex PCR assay. For TCR sequencing, RNA was extracted from every sample and reverse transcribed into cDNA to serve as template. This is the immuneACCESS table as TCRdb keeps it, with only in-frame sequences that have V and J called. A part of the clones is gone; compared with another copy, unresolved V genes explain less than half, and the rest is unexplained. The sample table holds 100,000 to 150,000 clones, of which less than 80% were seen once. The ten top clones hold 2.5% to 3.5% of the sample. Material for sequencing was CD4+ T cells sorted from blood. The origin of the receptors is a human donor in good health.

The V gene is TRBV6-5, the J gene TRBJ2-4, with TRBD1 matching over 8 bases. From germline, CDR1 is MNHEY and CDR2 SVGAGI. The junction had 5 bases not matched to a gene; V was cut back by 2 bases and J by 5 bases. This CDR3 region has 15 residues. In DNA form, the CDR3 reads TGTGCCAGCAGTTACCGTCGACAGGGGCAAAACATTCAGTACTTC. Its protein is CASSYRRQGQNIQYF.

This clone came up a few times. CDR3 coding DNA: TGTGCCACCAGCAGAGATAGGGCAGGGGAGAACTATGGCTACACCTTC. This codes for CATSRDRAGENYGYTF. The V and J genes are TRBV15 and TRBJ1-2; a possible D gene is TRBD1 (6 bases). The V gene lost 0 bases and the J gene lost 2 bases, with 13 bases spanning the gap. CDR3 length: 16 amino acids. Germline V lookup: CDR1 LNHNV, CDR2 YYDKDF (reference sequence).

The rearrangement links TRBV5-1 to TRBJ2-7, with D perhaps TRBD1 (6 bases). Between the trimmed V and J ends, which lost 4 bases and 4 bases, there was a span of 15 bases. The CDR3 totals 14 residues. Germline V gives CDR1 SGHRS, CDR2 YFSETQ. The CDR3 bases are TGCGCCAGCAGCAAGGACAGAGAACCATACGAGCAGTACTTC. Translation: CASSKDREPYEQYF.

The rearrangement links TRBV5-6 to TRBJ1-6; tentatively, D is TRBD1 (6 bases). V shed 4 bases and J shed 11 bases, with 16 bases lying between them. The CDR3 length is 14 residues. Per germline, CDR1 SGHDT and CDR2 YYEEEE. The CDR3 coding sequence is TGTGCCAGCAGCCAGGGACATCAAGGGACACCCCTCCACTTT. The encoded protein is CASSQGHQGTPLHF.

The table lists this clone with a few counts. The chain is built from TRBV9 and TRBJ1-5; 10 bases match TRBD1. Germline lookup yields CDR1 SGDLS and CDR2 YYNGEE. V gave up 4 bases and J gave up 6 bases; unmatched junction bases: 4. The CDR3 is 14 residues long. The CDR3 nucleotides are TGTGCCAGCAGCAGGGACAGGGGCGGTCAGCCCCAGCATTTT. Translation: CASSRDRGGQPQHF.

V and J are TRBV15 and TRBJ1-2; D is possibly TRBD1 (5 bases). Between the trimmed V and J ends, which lost 1 base and 4 bases, there was a span of 13 bases. Germline V gene sequence: CDR1 LNHNV, CDR2 YYDKDF (reference sequence). The CDR3 runs to 15 residues. CDR3 region: CATSRVRQPSYGYTF. The DNA for the CDR3 is TGTGCCACCAGCAGAGTGCGACAGCCAAGCTATGGCTACACCTTC. The variable domain in full, completed from reference TRBV15 and TRBJ1-2, reads DAMVIQNPRYQVTQFGKPVTLSCSQTLNHNVMYWYQQKSSQAPKLLFHYYDKDFNNEADTPDNFQSRRPNTSFCFLDIRSPGLGDTAMYLCATSRVRQPSYGYTFGSGTRLTVV.

The genes are TRBV5-4 and TRBJ1-5; perhaps TRBD1 as D (5 bases). Between the trimmed V and J ends, which lost 4 bases and 3 bases, there was a span of 14 bases. This CDR3 has 15 amino acids. CDR1 SGHNT and CDR2 YYREEE come from the germline V gene (reference sequence). The CDR3 DNA is TGTGCCAGCAGCCCCGGCTCAGGGTTCAATCAGCCCCAGCATTTT. As protein: CASSPGSGFNQPQHF.

The chain recombines TRBV30 with TRBJ1-2, with a weak D call TRBD1 (5 bases). V shed 3 bases and J shed 8 bases, with 16 bases lying between them. This CDR3 has 13 residues. Germline V gene data show CDR1 as GTSNPN and CDR2 as SVGIG (reference sequence). The CDR3 nucleotides are TGTGCCTGGAGGGGCGACAGCCAATCAGGCTACACCTTC. Amino acid sequence: CAWRGDSQSGYTF.

V usage is TRBV5-1 and J usage is TRBJ2-5; D not certain. The CDR3 is 12 residues long. Germline V gives CDR1 SGHRS, CDR2 YFSETQ. Trimming removed 4 bases at V and 0 bases at J, with 4 bases between. DNA of the CDR3: TGCGCCAGCAGCGTGTACCAAGAGACCCAGTACTTC. Its translation: CASSVYQETQYF.

The chain employs TRBV27 and TRBJ1-6, with 7 bases aligning to TRBD1. Germline assignment: CDR1 MNHEY and CDR2 SMNVEV (reference sequence). The CDR3 covers 15 residues. V shed 6 bases and J 6 bases; nucleotides not matched to a gene: 8. The CDR3 DNA is TGTGCCAGCAGAGTAGGGACAGCGGGTAATTCACCCCTCCACTTT. Translating it yields CASRVGTAGNSPLHF.

This clone appeared a few times. The CDR3 loop is CASSQAAPETQYF. The CDR3 bases are TGCGCCAGCAGCCAAGCAGCGCCGGAGACCCAGTACTTC. V is TRBV4-1 and J is TRBJ2-5; no definite D call. CDR3 size: 13 residues. Trimming stripped 1 base from V and 5 bases from J, with 8 bases between. Germline values: CDR1 MGHRA, CDR2 YSYEKL.